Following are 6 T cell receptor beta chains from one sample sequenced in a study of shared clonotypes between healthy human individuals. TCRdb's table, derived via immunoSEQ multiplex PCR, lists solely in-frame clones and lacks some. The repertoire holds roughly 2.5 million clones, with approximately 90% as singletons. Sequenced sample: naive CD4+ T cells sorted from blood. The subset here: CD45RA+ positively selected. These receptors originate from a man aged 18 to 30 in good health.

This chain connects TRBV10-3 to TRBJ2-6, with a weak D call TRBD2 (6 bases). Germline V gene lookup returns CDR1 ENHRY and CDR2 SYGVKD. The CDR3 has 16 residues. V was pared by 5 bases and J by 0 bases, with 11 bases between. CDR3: CAISSSTSSGANVLTF. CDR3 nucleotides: TGTGCCATCAGTTCCTCGACTAGCTCTGGGGCCAACGTCCTGACTTTC.

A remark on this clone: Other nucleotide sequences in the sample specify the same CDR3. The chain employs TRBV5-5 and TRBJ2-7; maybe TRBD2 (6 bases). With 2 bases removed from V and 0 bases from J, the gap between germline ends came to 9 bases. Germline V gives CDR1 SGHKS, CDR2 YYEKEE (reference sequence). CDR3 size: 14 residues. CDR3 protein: CASSLAGSSYEQYF. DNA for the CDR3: TGTGCCAGCAGCTTAGCCGGGAGCTCCTACGAGCAGTACTTC.

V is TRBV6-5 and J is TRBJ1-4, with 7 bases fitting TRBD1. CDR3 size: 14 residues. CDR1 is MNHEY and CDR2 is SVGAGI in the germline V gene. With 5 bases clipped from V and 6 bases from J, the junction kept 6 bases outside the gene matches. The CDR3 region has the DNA TGTGCCAGCAGTAAACAGGGGAGGGATGAAAAACTGTTTTTT. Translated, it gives CASSKQGRDEKLFF.

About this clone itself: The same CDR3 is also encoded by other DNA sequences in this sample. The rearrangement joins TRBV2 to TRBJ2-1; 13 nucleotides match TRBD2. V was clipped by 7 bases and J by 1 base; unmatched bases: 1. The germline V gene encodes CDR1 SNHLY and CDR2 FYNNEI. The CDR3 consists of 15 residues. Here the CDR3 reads CASILAGGSYNEQFF. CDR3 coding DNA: TGTGCCAGCATACTAGCGGGAGGGTCCTACAATGAGCAGTTCTTC. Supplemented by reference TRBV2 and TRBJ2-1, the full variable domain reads EPEVTQTPSHQVTQMGQEVILRCVPISNHLYFYWYRQILGQKVEFLVSFYNNEISEKSEIFDDQFSVERPDGSNFTLKIRSTKLEDSAMYFCASILAGGSYNEQFFGPGTRLTVL.

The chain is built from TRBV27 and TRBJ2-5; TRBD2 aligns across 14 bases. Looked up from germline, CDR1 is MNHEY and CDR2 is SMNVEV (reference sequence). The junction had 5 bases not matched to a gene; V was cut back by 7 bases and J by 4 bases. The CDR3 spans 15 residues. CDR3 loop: CASNPGLAGVETQYF. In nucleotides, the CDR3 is TGTGCCAGCAACCCGGGACTAGCGGGAGTAGAGACCCAGTACTTC.

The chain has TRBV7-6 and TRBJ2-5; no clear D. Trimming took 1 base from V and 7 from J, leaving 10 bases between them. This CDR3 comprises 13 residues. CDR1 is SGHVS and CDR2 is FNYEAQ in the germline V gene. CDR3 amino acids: CASSLDRSGTQYF. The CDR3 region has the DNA TGTGCCAGCAGCTTAGACCGGTCTGGGACCCAGTACTTC.